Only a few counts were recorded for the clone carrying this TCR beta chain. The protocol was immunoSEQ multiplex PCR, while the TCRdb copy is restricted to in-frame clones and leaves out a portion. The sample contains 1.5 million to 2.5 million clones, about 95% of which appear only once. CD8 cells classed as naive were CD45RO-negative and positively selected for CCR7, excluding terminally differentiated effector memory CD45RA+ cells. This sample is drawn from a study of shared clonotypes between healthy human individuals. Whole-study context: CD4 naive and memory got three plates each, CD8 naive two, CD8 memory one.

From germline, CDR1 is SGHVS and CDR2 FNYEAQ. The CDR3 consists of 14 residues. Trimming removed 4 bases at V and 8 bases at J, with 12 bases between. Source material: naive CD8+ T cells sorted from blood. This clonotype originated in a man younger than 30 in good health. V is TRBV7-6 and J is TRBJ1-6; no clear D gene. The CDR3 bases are TGTGCCAGCAGCTCCGACCTTAGTTATTCACCCCTCCACTTT. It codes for CASSSDLSYSPLHF.